This TCR beta chain is drawn from a study of blood T cell repertoires in COVID-19. The overall study: The origin of the acute and convalescent COVID-19 samples was the United States, Italy and Spain. From T cells, B-cell-depleted T cells, or PBMCs came the material, which was cDNA or gDNA.

The protocol was immunoSEQ multiplex PCR, while the TCRdb copy is restricted to in-frame clones and leaves out a portion. The sample yields 230,000 or so clones, roughly 88% seen once. Everyone who took part was about 18 to 90 years old, and they came from 24 US areas. Grouping used clinical history reported by participants in a survey and questionnaire. The sequenced sample consisted of PBMCs or T cells enriched from blood (not recorded which). This receptor was identified in a woman in her thirties or forties with acute COVID-19.

CDR3 residues: CASSVQGRGTEAFF. The DNA of the CDR3 is TGTGCCAGCAGCGTACAGGGCCGGGGCACTGAAGCTTTCTTT. The chain combines TRBV13 with TRBJ1-1, with D maybe TRBD1 (6 bases). The CDR3 is made up of 14 amino acids. Looked up from germline, CDR1 is PRHDT and CDR2 is FYEKMQ (reference sequence). V dropped 5 bases and J dropped 4 bases, with 14 bases sitting between them. Full variable domain (missing parts from reference TRBV13 and TRBJ1-1): AAGVIQSPRHLIKEKRETATLKCYPIPRHDTVYWYQQGPGQDPQFLISFYEKMQSDKGSIPDRFSAQQFSDYHSELNMSSLELGDSALYFCASSVQGRGTEAFFGQGTRLTVV.